This T cell receptor beta chain was captured in a study of regulatory T cells in long-lasting Graves disease. Study-level findings and limits: Investigators studied peripheral blood only, not thyroid tissue. Persistent Graves' cases showed lower TCR diversity than newly diagnosed cases.

iRepertoire HTBI primers and Arm-PCR of CDR3 regions built TCR beta libraries. TCRdb recomputed calls from the multiplex PCR reads with MiXCR, one row per CDR3 protein. The table records approximately 400,000 distinct CDR3 sequences, 12% of them present only once. This clonotype has at least ten counts. Its antigen is not known. Time point meaning: newly diagnosed GD, antithyroid drugs for less than 3 months. PBMC RNA was the source of the TCR library. Separately, the same data were catalogued under a study of T cells in Graves' hyperthyroidism and ophthalmopathy. This second report adds: Through a model of 13 V-J features, ophthalmopathy was separated from stable hyperthyroidism.

This specimen was peripheral blood mononuclear cells (PBMCs), taken at new diagnosis, from a patient treated with antithyroid drugs. This TCR came from a woman younger than 35 with Graves disease.

The CDR3 loop reads CASFPGLAGASRGEQFF. CDR3 coding DNA: TGTGCCAGCTTCCCCGGACTAGCGGGTGCGTCTAGGGGTGAGCAGTTCTTC. The chain is built from TRBV18 and TRBJ2-1; 11 positions match TRBD2. Germline CDR1 KGHSH, CDR2 LQKENI. V shed 7 bases, J shed 9 bases, and the junction held 17 bases outside the gene matches. CDR3 length: 17 residues.